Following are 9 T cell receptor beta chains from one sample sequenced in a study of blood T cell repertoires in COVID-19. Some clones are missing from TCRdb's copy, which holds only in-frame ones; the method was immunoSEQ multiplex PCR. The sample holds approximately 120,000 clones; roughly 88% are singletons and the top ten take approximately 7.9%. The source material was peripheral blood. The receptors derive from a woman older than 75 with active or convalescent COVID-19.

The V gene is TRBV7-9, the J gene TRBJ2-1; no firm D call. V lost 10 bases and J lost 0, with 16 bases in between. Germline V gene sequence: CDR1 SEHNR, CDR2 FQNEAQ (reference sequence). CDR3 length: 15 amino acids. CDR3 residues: CATPRGVGSYNEQFF. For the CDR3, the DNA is TGTGCCACCCCGCGCGGTGTCGGCTCCTACAATGAGCAGTTCTTC.

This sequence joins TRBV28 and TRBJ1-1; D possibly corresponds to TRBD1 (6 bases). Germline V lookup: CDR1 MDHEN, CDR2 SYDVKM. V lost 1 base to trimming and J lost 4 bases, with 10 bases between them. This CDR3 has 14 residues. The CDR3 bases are TGTGCCAGCAGTTTATCCCAGGGGATCACTGAAGCTTTCTTT. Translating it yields CASSLSQGITEAFF.

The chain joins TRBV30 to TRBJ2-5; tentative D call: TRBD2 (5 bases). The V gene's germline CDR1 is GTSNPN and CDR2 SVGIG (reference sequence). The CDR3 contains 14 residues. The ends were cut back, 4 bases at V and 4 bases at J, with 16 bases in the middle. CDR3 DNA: TGTGCCTGGACCGTCGGGCAGGCGGGAGAGACCCAGTACTTC. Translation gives CAWTVGQAGETQYF.

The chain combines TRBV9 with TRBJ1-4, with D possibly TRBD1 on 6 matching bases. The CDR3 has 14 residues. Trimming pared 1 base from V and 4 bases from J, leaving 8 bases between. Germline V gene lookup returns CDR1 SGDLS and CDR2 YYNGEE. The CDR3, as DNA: TGTGCCAGCAGCGTACAGGGGATTAATGAAAAACTGTTTTTT. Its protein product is CASSVQGINEKLFF.

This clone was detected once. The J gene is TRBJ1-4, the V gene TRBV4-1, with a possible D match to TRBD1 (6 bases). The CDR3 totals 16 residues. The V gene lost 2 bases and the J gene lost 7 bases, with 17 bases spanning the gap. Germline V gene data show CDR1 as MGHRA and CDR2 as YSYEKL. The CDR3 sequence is CASSQPGQSVSEKLFF. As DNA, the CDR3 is TGCGCCAGCAGCCAACCTGGACAGTCTGTCAGTGAAAAACTGTTTTTT.

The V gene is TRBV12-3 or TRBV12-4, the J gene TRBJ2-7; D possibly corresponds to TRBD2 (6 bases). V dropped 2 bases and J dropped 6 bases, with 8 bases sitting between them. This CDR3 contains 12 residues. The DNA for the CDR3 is TGTGCCAGCAGTTTAACGGGGGTCGAGCAGTACTTC. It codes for CASSLTGVEQYF.

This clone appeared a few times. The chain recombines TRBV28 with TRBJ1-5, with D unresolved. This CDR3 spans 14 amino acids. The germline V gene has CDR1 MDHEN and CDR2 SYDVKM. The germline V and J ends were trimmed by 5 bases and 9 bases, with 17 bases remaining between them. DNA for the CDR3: TGTGCCAGCAGTCCCTCCGGCGGGAAGAGGCCCCAGCATTTT. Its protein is CASSPSGGKRPQHF. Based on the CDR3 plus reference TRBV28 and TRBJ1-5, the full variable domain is DVKVTQSSRYLVKRTGEKVFLECVQDMDHENMFWYRQDPGLGLRLIYFSYDVKMKEKGDIPEGYSVSREKKERFSLILESASTNQTSMYLCASSPSGGKRPQHFGDGTRLSIL.

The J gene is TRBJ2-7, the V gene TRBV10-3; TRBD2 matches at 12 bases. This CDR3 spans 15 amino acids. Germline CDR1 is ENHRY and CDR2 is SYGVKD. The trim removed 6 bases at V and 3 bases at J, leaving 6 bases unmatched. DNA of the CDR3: TGTGCCATCAGGGAACTAGCGGGAGGTGGCTACGAGCAGTACTTC. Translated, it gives CAIRELAGGGYEQYF.

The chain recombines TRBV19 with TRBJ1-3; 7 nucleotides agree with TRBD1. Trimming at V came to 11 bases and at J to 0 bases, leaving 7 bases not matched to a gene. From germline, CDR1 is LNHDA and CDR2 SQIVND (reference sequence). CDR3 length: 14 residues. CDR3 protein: CAGGGDSSGNTIYF. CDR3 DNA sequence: TGTGCCGGCGGGGGGGACAGCTCTGGAAACACCATATATTTT.